This is a list of T cell receptor beta chains from one sample in a study of T cell clones after liver transplantation. Using immunoSEQ multiplex PCR, the repertoire was profiled, and TCRdb retains in-frame clones only, with some absent. The table includes approximately 71,000 clones, 80% to 95% detected once. The sample in question was CD4+ T cells from blood, obtained around 27 months after liver transplant. The receptors stem from a human patient who received a liver transplant. Some T cells may be the graft donor's. Both conserved end residues are part of each CDR3. A D gene is named only where the DNA matches it firmly. Clone size, where shown, is once, few, many, or a class for clones that have expanded.

>TRBV4-2|TRBJ2-3|.|TRBD2
CASSQPPGRLAETDTQYF
TGTGCCAGCAGCCAACCTCCGGGGAGACTAGCGGAAACAGATACGCAGTATTTT
>TRBV2|TRBJ2-7|.|TRBD2
CASREQGLAGEQYF
TGTGCCAGCAGGGAGCAGGGACTAGCGGGCGAGCAGTACTTC
>TRBV7-2|TRBJ1-2|.|.
CASSVDQANYGYTF
TGTGCCAGCAGCGTAGATCAAGCTAACTATGGCTACACCTTC
>TRBV2|TRBJ1-4|once|.
CASSWTGNEKLFF
TGTGCCAGCAGTTGGACGGGTAATGAAAAACTGTTTTTT
>TRBV5-5|TRBJ2-5|.|.
CASSSLGGGPFETQYF
TGTGCCAGCAGCTCCCTAGGGGGAGGGCCGTTTGAGACCCAGTACTTC
>TRBV9|TRBJ2-7|.|TRBD1
CASSYRGLGEQYF
TGTGCCAGCTCCTACAGGGGTTTGGGCGAGCAGTACTTC
>TRBV5-1|TRBJ2-5|.|.
CASSLGGQETQYF
TGCGCCAGCAGCTTGGGGGGTCAAGAGACCCAGTACTTC
>TRBV5-1|TRBJ1-2|.|TRBD1
CASGITGQGARGGYTF
TGCGCCAGCGGAATAACGGGACAGGGGGCGAGGGGTGGCTACACCTTC
>TRBV28|TRBJ1-3|.|.
CASSPLGRFYSGNTIYF
TGTGCCAGCAGTCCGTTAGGCAGGTTTTACTCTGGAAACACCATATATTTT
>TRBV29-1|TRBJ1-1|.|.
CSAFIVEAFF
TGCAGCGCTTTTATCGTTGAAGCTTTCTTT
>TRBV2|TRBJ1-2|.|.
CASSPMLQRGDGYTF
TGTGCCAGCAGCCCAATGCTGCAGAGGGGCGATGGCTACACCTTC
>TRBV28|TRBJ2-3|.|TRBD2
CASSILSGGSFKDTQYF
TGTGCCAGCAGCATACTATCTGGCGGGAGCTTTAAAGATACGCAGTATTTT
>TRBV27|TRBJ2-7|.|.
CASSLLAGTYEQYF
TGTGCCAGCAGTTTACTAGCAGGTACCTACGAGCAGTACTTC
>TRBV11-3|TRBJ2-1|.|.
CASSLVGFAGHNEQFF
TGTGCCAGCAGCTTAGTAGGCTTTGCGGGGCACAATGAGCAGTTCTTC
>TRBV19|TRBJ1-2|.|TRBD1
CASAPRQGGYGYTF
TGTGCCAGTGCCCCTAGACAGGGTGGCTATGGCTACACCTTC
>TRBV9|TRBJ2-3|.|TRBD2
CASSVTLAGSTDTQYF
TGTGCCAGCAGCGTAACACTAGCGGGAAGCACAGATACGCAGTATTTT
>TRBV6-1|TRBJ1-2|.|TRBD1
CASEMDRVIGYTF
TGTGCCAGCGAGATGGACAGGGTGATTGGCTACACCTTC
>TRBV5-5|TRBJ2-1|once|.
CASSLPTALTGEQFF
TGTGCCAGCAGCTTGCCGACAGCTTTAACGGGTGAGCAGTTCTTC
>TRBV18|TRBJ2-5|.|.
CASSLGQKATQYF
TGTGCCAGCTCACTTGGACAGAAGGCGACCCAGTACTTC
>TRBV7-3|TRBJ2-2|.|TRBD2
CASSFSGRPGELFF
TGTGCCAGCAGCTTTAGCGGGAGACCCGGGGAGCTGTTTTTT
>TRBV7-8|TRBJ1-2|.|.
CASSGEASSFGYTF
TGTGCCAGCAGCGGAGAGGCGTCTTCTTTCGGCTACACCTTC
>TRBV5-1|TRBJ1-2|.|TRBD1
CASSLVWDRDNYGYTF
TGCGCCAGCAGCTTGGTATGGGACAGGGATAACTATGGCTACACCTTC
>TRBV4-2|TRBJ1-4|.|TRBD1
CASSQDGDRYATNEKLFF
TGTGCCAGCAGCCAAGACGGGGACAGGTATGCAACTAATGAAAAACTGTTTTTT
>TRBV18|TRBJ1-4|.|.
CASSLTDVSPPGEKLFF
TGTGCCAGCTCACTTACGGACGTAAGCCCGCCTGGGGAAAAACTGTTTTTT
>TRBV5-4|TRBJ2-1|.|TRBD2
CASSLSSGDPSEQFF
TGTGCCAGCAGCTTGAGTAGCGGGGACCCGAGTGAGCAGTTCTTC
>TRBV9|TRBJ1-3|.|.
CASSSSVNGRNTIYF
TGTGCCAGCAGCTCCTCGGTGAACGGAAGAAACACCATATATTTT
>TRBV4-2|TRBJ2-7|.|.
CASSQDKSSYEQYF
TGTGCCAGCAGCCAAGATAAGAGCTCCTACGAGCAGTACTTC
>TRBV7-6|TRBJ2-7|.|.
CASSLSEAYEQYF
TGTGCCAGCAGCCTCTCGGAAGCCTACGAGCAGTACTTC
>TRBV2|TRBJ2-1|.|.
CASSLDGYNEQFF
TGTGCCAGCAGTCTGGACGGTTACAATGAGCAGTTCTTC
>TRBV7-9|TRBJ2-1|.|.
CASWEQGTYNEQFF
TGTGCCAGCTGGGAGCAGGGGACATACAATGAGCAGTTCTTC
>TRBV28|TRBJ2-3|.|.
CASSQTWGASGVPDTQYF
TGTGCCAGCAGTCAAACCTGGGGGGCTAGCGGAGTCCCAGATACGCAGTATTTT
>TRBV19|TRBJ1-5|.|TRBD1
CASSSGQGNNQPQHF
TGTGCCAGTAGTTCCGGACAGGGGAACAATCAGCCCCAGCATTTT
>TRBV5-1|TRBJ2-7|.|TRBD2
CASSSLTSGSSEQYF
TGCGCCAGCAGCTCTTTGACTAGCGGGAGCTCCGAGCAGTACTTC
>TRBV5-4|TRBJ1-4|once|TRBD1
CASSSGTGIAKLFF
TGTGCCAGCAGTTCCGGGACAGGGATCGCAAAACTGTTTTTT
>TRBV29-1|TRBJ2-7|.|.
CSVAPLGRFHEQYF
TGCAGCGTTGCCCCACTAGGGAGGTTCCACGAGCAGTACTTC
>TRBV11-2|TRBJ2-7|.|.
CASSPGPAYEQYF
TGTGCCAGCAGCCCGGGGCCTGCCTACGAGCAGTACTTC
>TRBV10-3|TRBJ2-7|.|.
CAISAQLESYEQYF
TGTGCCATCAGCGCCCAATTGGAGTCCTACGAGCAGTACTTC
>TRBV5-6|TRBJ1-5|.|.
CASSLAISNQPQHF
TGTGCCAGCAGCTTGGCGATTAGCAATCAGCCCCAGCATTTT
>TRBV28|TRBJ2-6|.|TRBD1
CASSPGQGNSGANVLTF
TGTGCCAGCAGCCCGGGACAGGGGAACTCTGGGGCCAACGTCCTGACTTTC
>TRBV7-9|TRBJ2-7|.|.
CASSPTLGHEQYF
TGTGCCAGCAGCCCAACACTAGGGCACGAGCAGTACTTC
>TRBV4-3|TRBJ1-4|.|.
CASSQDTSYNEKLFF
TGCGCCAGCAGCCAAGATACCAGTTATAATGAAAAACTGTTTTTT
>TRBV15|TRBJ2-3|.|TRBD1
CATSSRGQEYTDTQYF
TGTGCCACCAGCAGCCGGGGACAGGAGTACACAGATACGCAGTATTTT
>TRBV30|TRBJ2-7|.|.
CAWSAGESYEQYF
TGTGCCTGGAGTGCAGGCGAATCCTACGAGCAGTACTTC
>TRBV19|TRBJ1-2|.|.
CASRESEFGYTF
TGTGCCAGTAGGGAATCGGAGTTTGGCTACACCTTC